This TCR beta chain was observed in a study of glioma-infiltrating T cells after dendritic cell vaccination. This CDR3 spans 15 amino acids. In germline, CDR1 is SGHDN, CDR2 FVKESK. V was shortened by 0 bases and J by 8 bases, with 16 bases between the two germline ends. Assay: immunoSEQ multiplex PCR; the TCRdb copy retains only in-frame clones and omits some. The sample lists about 87,000 clones; under 85% were seen once. As to time point: after dendritic cell vaccination, including at tumor progression/relapse. V gene TRBV14 combines with J gene TRBJ1-1; D may be TRBD1 (6 bases). This TCR derives from a human donor with glioblastoma. Sequenced here: blood, sampled after dendritic cell vaccination. The CDR3 is CASSQDLTGISEAFF. Written as DNA, the CDR3 is TGTGCCAGCAGCCAAGATCTCACAGGGATCTCGGAAGCTTTCTTT.